Sequencing of this TCR beta chain was carried out in a study of CD8 T cells in ankylosing spondylitis. This clonotype was observed at least ten times. In TCRdb, the 5' RACE reads were re-called with MiXCR into one record per CDR3 protein. The sample records approximately 210,000 distinct CDR3 sequences, around 13% being singletons. Per germline, CDR1 SGHRS and CDR2 YFSETQ. This CDR3 region has 11 residues. The germline V and J ends were trimmed by 7 bases and 4 bases, with 6 bases remaining between them. The TCR originated in a male donor with ankylosing spondylitis or in good health (not recorded which). The rearrangement uses TRBV5-1 and TRBJ2-1; no clear D gene. The sample was blood, either unsorted or a sorted T cell fraction (not recorded which). CDR3 DNA sequence: TGCGCCAGCTCAGATTACAATGAGCAGTTCTTC. Amino acid sequence: CASSDYNEQFF.